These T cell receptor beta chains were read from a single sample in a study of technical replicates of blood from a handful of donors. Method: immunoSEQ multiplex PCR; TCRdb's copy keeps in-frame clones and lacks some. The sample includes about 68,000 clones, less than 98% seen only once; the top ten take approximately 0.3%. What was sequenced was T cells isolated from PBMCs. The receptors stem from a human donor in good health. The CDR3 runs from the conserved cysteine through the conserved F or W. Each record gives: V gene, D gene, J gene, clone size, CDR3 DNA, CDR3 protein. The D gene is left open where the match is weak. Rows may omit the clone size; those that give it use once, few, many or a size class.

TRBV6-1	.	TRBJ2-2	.	TGTGCCAGCAGTGAATCCAGGAGGTTAGGGGAGCTGTTTTTT	CASSESRRLGELFF
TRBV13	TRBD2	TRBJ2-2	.	TGTGCCAGCGCAAGTAGACTAGCGGTCACCGGGGAGCTGTTTTTT	CASASRLAVTGELFF
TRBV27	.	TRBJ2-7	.	TGTGCCAGCAGTGCACTACAAGCCTACGAGCAGTACTTC	CASSALQAYEQYF
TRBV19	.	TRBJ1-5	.	TGTGCCAGTAGTATAGCTGGGGGGGGCAATCAGCCCCAGCATTTT	CASSIAGGGNQPQHF
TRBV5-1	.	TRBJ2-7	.	TGCGCCAGCAGCTTGGTTGGCGGGGATGACGAGCAGTACTTC	CASSLVGGDDEQYF
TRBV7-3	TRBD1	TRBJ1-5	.	TGTGCCAGCAGCTTCAGGGGGGATCAGCCCCAGCATTTT	CASSFRGDQPQHF
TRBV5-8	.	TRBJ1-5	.	TGTGCCAGCAGCCCCTGGGCCCCCGATCAGCCCCAGCATTTT	CASSPWAPDQPQHF
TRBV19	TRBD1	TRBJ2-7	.	TGTGCCAGTAGTATACAGGGGGCCTACGAGCAGTACTTC	CASSIQGAYEQYF
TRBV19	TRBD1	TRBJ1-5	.	TGTGCCAGTAGTACCCTCTCGTGGCAGGGGGGTTCCCCCCAGCATTTT	CASSTLSWQGGSPQHF
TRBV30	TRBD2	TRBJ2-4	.	TGTGCCTGGAGTGTACTGCGCGGGAGGGCCCTCGGAAACATTCAGTACTTC	CAWSVLRGRALGNIQYF
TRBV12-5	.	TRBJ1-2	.	TGTGCTAGTGGGCGACATAACTATGGCTACACCTTC	CASGRHNYGYTF
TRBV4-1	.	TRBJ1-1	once	TGCGCCAGCAGCCAAGAAATCATCGGTGACACTGAAGCTTTCTTT	CASSQEIIGDTEAFF
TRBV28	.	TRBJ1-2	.	TGTGCCAGCACCCTAGACAGGTTCTATGGCTACACCTTC	CASTLDRFYGYTF
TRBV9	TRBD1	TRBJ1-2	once	TGTGCCAGCAGCCCAGGGACAGCCCCGCCCCTTAACTATGGCTACACCTTC	CASSPGTAPPLNYGYTF
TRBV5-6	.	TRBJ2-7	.	TGTGCCAGCAGCTTCGGCTACGAGCAGTACTTC	CASSFGYEQYF
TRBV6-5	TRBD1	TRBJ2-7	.	TGTGCCAGCAGTTTGGACAGGAGCTCCTACGAGCAGTACTTC	CASSLDRSSYEQYF
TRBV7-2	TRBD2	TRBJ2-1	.	TGTGCCAGCAGATTAGGACTAGCGGGAGACTTCTCCTACAATGAGCAGTTCTTC	CASRLGLAGDFSYNEQFF
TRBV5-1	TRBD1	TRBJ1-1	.	TGCGCCAGCAGCTTAAACAGGGGTGGAACTGAAGCTTTCTTT	CASSLNRGGTEAFF
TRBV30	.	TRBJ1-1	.	TGTGCCTCCCCTGACGGGTTAACTGAAGCTTTCTTT	CASPDGLTEAFF
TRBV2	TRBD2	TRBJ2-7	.	TGTGCCAGCATCGGGGGGAGCTCCTACGAGCAGTACTTC	CASIGGSSYEQYF
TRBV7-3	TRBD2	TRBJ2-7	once	TGTGCCAGCAGCCAAAGGGCGGGAGGCTTCTACGAGCAGTACTTC	CASSQRAGGFYEQYF
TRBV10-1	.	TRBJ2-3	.	TGCGCCAGTCCGGCCCTCAGGGCCACAGATACGCAGTATTTT	CASPALRATDTQYF
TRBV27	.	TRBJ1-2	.	TGTGCCAGCAGTTTAAACCAGGGTATTGATGGCTACACCTTC	CASSLNQGIDGYTF
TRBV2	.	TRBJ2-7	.	TGTGCCAGCAGTGGGACTGCTTACGAGCAGTACTTC	CASSGTAYEQYF
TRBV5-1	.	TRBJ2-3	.	TGCGCCAGCAGCCTAGGACTCTCCACAGATACGCAGTATTTT	CASSLGLSTDTQYF
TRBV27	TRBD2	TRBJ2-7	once	TGTGCCAGCAGTTTGGGACTAGCTGTCTACGAGCAGTACTTC	CASSLGLAVYEQYF
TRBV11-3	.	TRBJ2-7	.	TGTGCCAGCAGCTTAGGCGGGTCTACCTACGAGCAGTACTTC	CASSLGGSTYEQYF
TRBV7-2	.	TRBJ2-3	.	TGTGCCAGCTCCCAATTAAGGACAGGCACAGATACGCAGTATTTT	CASSQLRTGTDTQYF
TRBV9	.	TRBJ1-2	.	TGTGCCAGCAGCGTATGGTCGGGGGATGGCTACACCTTC	CASSVWSGDGYTF
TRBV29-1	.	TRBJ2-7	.	TGCAGCGTTGACAACTCCTACGAGCAGTACTTC	CSVDNSYEQYF
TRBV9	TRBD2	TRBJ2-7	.	TGTGCCAGCAGCGTCTCTAGCGGGAGCTCCTACGAGCAGTACTTC	CASSVSSGSSYEQYF
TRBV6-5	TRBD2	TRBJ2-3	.	TGTGCCAGCAGTTACGGGGGGGCAGATACGCAGTATTTT	CASSYGGADTQYF
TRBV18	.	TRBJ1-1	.	TGTGCCAGCTCACTCAGGGAGCGGGACACTGAAGCTTTCTTT	CASSLRERDTEAFF
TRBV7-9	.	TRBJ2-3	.	TGTGCCAGCAGCTTTCCTATCGGCACAGATACGCAGTATTTT	CASSFPIGTDTQYF
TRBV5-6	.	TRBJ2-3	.	TGTGCCAGCAGCTTCCTCGCGACAGGCACAGATACGCAGTATTTT	CASSFLATGTDTQYF
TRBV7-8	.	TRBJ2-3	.	TGTGCCAGCAGACCCCCCCCGGCTCAGGGTGTTACAGATACGCAGTATTTT	CASRPPPAQGVTDTQYF
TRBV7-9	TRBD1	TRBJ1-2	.	TGTGCCAGCAGCTTGGGACAGGGGAACTATGGCTACACCTTC	CASSLGQGNYGYTF
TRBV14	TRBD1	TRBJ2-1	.	TGTGCCAGCAGCCCCGGACAGGGATACTACAATGAGCAGTTCTTC	CASSPGQGYYNEQFF
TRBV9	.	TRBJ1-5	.	TGTGCCAGCAGCGCCGGGACTGGTGGTCGGCAGCCCCAGCATTTT	CASSAGTGGRQPQHF
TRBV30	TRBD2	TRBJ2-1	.	TGTGCCTGGAGTGTACTAAGCGGGAGTTACAATGAGCAGTTCTTC	CAWSVLSGSYNEQFF
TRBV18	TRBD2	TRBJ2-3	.	TGTGCCAGCTCACCTAGGACTAGCCAGACTATGCGCTCTAGCACAGATACGCAGTATTTT	CASSPRTSQTMRSSTDTQYF
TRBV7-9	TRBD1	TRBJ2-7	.	TGTGCCGCCACAGGGGACGCCTACGAGCAGTACTTC	CAATGDAYEQYF
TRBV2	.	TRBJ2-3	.	TGTGCCAGCAGTGGTTTGACTTTCACAGATACGCAGTATTTT	CASSGLTFTDTQYF
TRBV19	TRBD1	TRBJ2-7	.	TGTGCCAGTAGTATAGGGGTCGGACAGGGGGGCCACGAGCAGTACTTC	CASSIGVGQGGHEQYF
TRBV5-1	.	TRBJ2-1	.	TGCGCCAGCAGCTTGGCAAGAGGTGAGCAGTTCTTC	CASSLARGEQFF
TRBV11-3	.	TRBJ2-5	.	TGTGCCAGCAGCCCTAGGGGGGGCTCGGTGGAGACCCAGTACTTC	CASSPRGGSVETQYF
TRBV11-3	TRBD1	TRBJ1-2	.	TGTGCCAGCAGCTCACCTCCGGACAGGAACTATGGCTACACCTTC	CASSSPPDRNYGYTF
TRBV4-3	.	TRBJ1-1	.	TGCGCCAGCAGCCAAGATCTAGCGGTCATGAACACTGAAGCTTTCTTT	CASSQDLAVMNTEAFF
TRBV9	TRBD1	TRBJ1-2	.	TGTGCCAGCAGCGGCTCCTCGGACAGGGACCTGAATAGTGGCTATGGCTACACCTTC	CASSGSSDRDLNSGYGYTF
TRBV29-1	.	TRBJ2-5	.	TGCAGCGTTGAAGATCTTACTAGAGGTAGCGAGACCCAGTACTTC	CSVEDLTRGSETQYF